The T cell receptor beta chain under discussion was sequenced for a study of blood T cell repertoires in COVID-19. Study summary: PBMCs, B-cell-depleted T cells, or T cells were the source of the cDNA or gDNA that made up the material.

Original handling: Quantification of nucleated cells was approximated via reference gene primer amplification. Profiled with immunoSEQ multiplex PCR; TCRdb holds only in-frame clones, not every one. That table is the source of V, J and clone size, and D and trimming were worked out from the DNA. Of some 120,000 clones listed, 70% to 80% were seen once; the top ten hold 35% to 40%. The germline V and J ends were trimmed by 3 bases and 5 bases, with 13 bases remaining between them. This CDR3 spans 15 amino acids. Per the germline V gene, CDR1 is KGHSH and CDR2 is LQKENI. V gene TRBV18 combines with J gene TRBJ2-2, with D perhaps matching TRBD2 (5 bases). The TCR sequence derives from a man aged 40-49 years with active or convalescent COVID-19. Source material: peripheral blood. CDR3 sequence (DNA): TGTGCCAGCTCACCCCCGGCGGGTTGGACCGGGGAGCTGTTTTTT. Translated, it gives CASSPPAGWTGELFF.